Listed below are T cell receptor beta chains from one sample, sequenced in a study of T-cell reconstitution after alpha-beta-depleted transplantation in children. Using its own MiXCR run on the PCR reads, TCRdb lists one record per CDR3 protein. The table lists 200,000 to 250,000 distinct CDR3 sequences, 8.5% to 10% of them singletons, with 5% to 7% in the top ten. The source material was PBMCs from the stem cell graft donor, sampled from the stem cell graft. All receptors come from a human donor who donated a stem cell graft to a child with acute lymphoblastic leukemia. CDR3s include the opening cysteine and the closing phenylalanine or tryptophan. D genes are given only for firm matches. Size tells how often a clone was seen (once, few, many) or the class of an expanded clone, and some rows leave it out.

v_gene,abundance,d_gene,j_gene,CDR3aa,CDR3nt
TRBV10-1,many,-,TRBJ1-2,CASSATGGYGYTF,TGCGCCAGCAGCGCGACGGGAGGCTATGGCTACACCTTC
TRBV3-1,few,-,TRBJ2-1,CASSQDRTGSGRGQFF,TGTGCCAGCAGCCAAGATCGAACAGGATCCGGACGGGGGCAGTTCTTC
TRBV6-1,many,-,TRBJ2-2,CASSEQGPSNTGELFF,TGTGCCAGCAGTGAACAGGGGCCCTCGAACACCGGGGAGCTGTTTTTT
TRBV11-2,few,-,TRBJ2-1,CASSPKTRSEQFF,TGTGCCAGCAGCCCCAAGACTAGATCCGAGCAGTTCTTC
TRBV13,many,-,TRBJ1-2,CASTTGNYGYTF,TGTGCCAGCACGACAGGAAACTATGGCTACACCTTC
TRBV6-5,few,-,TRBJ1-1,CASSPTTGNTEAFF,TGTGCCAGCAGCCCTACCACAGGGAACACTGAAGCTTTCTTT
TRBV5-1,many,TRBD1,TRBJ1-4,CASSLRSRDSIFGEKLFF,TGCGCCAGCAGCTTACGTTCCCGGGACAGCATCTTCGGTGAAAAACTGTTTTTT
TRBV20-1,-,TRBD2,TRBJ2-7,CSAKRLAGGAYEQYF,TGCAGTGCTAAGCGCTTAGCGGGGGGAGCCTACGAGCAGTACTTC
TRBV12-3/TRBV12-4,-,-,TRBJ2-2,CASSRQVHTGELFF,TGTGCCAGCAGTCGGCAGGTTCACACCGGGGAGCTGTTTTTT
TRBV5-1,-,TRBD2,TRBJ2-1,CASSFPAGTSGGISYNEQFF,TGCGCCAGCAGCTTCCCCGCCGGGACTAGCGGGGGTATCTCCTACAATGAGCAGTTCTTC
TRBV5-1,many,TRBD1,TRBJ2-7,CASSFELPGQGISHEQYF,TGCGCCAGCAGCTTCGAATTACCGGGACAGGGGATTTCCCACGAGCAGTACTTC
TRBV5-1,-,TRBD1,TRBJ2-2,CASRNPSGTGKLFF,TGCGCCAGCAGAAACCCATCCGGGACAGGGAAGCTGTTTTTT
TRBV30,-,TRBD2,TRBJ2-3,CAIGLAGAQGLDTQYF,TGTGCCATAGGACTAGCGGGGGCGCAAGGTCTAGATACGCAGTATTTT
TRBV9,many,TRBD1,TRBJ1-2,CASSVAGGYGYTF,TGTGCCAGCAGCGTGGCAGGGGGTTATGGCTACACCTTC
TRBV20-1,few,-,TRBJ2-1,CSAHASTNEQFF,TGCAGTGCTCACGCTTCGACTAATGAGCAGTTCTTC
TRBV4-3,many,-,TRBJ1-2,CASSQDLLAGGYTF,TGCGCCAGCAGCCAAGATCTTTTGGCGGGTGGCTACACCTTC
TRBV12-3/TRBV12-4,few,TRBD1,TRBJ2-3,CASSLGGTGWTDTQYF,TGTGCCAGCAGCTTAGGAGGGACAGGGTGGACAGATACGCAGTATTTT
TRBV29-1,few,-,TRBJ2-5,CSVEESSIIGETQYF,TGCAGCGTTGAAGAGAGTTCCATAATCGGAGAGACCCAGTACTTC
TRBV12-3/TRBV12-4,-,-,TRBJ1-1,CASSTRTGDTEAFF,TGTGCCAGCAGTACCCGGACGGGGGACACTGAAGCTTTCTTT
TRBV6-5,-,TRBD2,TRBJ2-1,CASSYWASGRETQFF,TGTGCCAGCAGTTACTGGGCTAGCGGGCGGGAGACCCAGTTCTTC
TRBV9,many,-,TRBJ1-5,CASSVSGKNQPQHF,TGTGCCAGCAGCGTATCAGGGAAGAATCAGCCCCAGCATTTT
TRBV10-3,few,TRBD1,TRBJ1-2,CAITRGQGDGYTF,TGTGCCATCACCAGGGGACAGGGTGATGGCTACACCTTC
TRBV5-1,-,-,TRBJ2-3,CASSLKGFTDTQYF,TGCGCCAGCAGCCTGAAGGGGTTCACAGATACGCAGTATTTT
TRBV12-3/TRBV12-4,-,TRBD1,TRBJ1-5,CASSLGQLTQPQHF,TGTGCCAGCAGCCTGGGACAGCTCACTCAGCCCCAGCATTTT
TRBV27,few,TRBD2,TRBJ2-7,CASRLAGAPHEQYF,TGTGCCAGCAGGTTAGCGGGGGCCCCCCACGAGCAGTACTTC
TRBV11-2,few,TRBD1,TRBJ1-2,CASSLDRDRINYGYTF,TGTGCCAGCAGCTTAGACCGGGACAGAATTAACTATGGCTACACCTTC
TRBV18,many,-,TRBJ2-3,CASSPESTDTQYF,TGTGCCAGCTCACCGGAAAGCACAGATACGCAGTATTTT
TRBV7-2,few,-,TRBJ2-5,CASGIGEETQYF,TGTGCCAGCGGTATAGGGGAAGAGACCCAGTACTTC
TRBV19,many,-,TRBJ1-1,CASSRQENTEAFF,TGTGCCAGTAGTCGACAGGAGAACACTGAAGCTTTCTTT
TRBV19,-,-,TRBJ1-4,CPSTGGPTNEKLFF,TGTCCCAGTACTGGAGGGCCAACTAATGAAAAACTGTTTTTT
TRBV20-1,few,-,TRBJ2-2,CSARESGGGAGELFF,TGCAGTGCTAGAGAATCAGGGGGAGGAGCCGGGGAGCTGTTTTTT